The 18 T cell receptor beta chains below all came from one sample that was sequenced in a study of synovial regulatory T cells in juvenile arthritis. Only in-frame clones appear in the TCRdb table, and some are missing; sequencing was by immunoSEQ multiplex PCR. The repertoire table contains 7,500 to 10,000 clones. The sequenced material came from Treg cells from blood. Subset denoted: remaining (HLA-DR-negative) circulating blood Treg cells. All receptors derive from a donor aged 2-30 years with juvenile idiopathic arthritis.

The chain carries TRBV14 and TRBJ2-3; TCRdb returns TRBD1, unconfirmable since there is no DNA. CDR3 length: 15 amino acids. This entry has no DNA. The germline CDR1 and CDR2 sequences are SGHDN and FVKESK. CDR3 region: CASSLRPTSADTQYF.

The CDR3 protein is CASRGSVGQQYF. The rearrangement uses TRBV6-5 and TRBJ2-7. The CDR3 extends over 12 amino acids. The DNA sequence is not available. Germline CDR1 reads MNHEY; CDR2 reads SVGAGI.

J is TRBJ2-3 and V is TRBV19. This CDR3 has 13 amino acids. The nucleotide record is missing. The germline CDR1 and CDR2 sequences are LNHDA and SQIVND (reference sequence). CDR3 amino acids: CASSIHRTDTQYF.

The chain combines TRBV20-1 with TRBJ2-7; the TRBD1 assignment by TCRdb is unverifiable without DNA. The CDR3 runs to 11 residues. No DNA has been recorded. CDR1 and CDR2 (germline): DFQATT, SNEGSKA (reference sequence). CDR3: CSARDGQAQYF.

The chain has TRBV5-5 and TRBJ2-7; as DNA is missing, the TRBD1 call by TCRdb cannot be tested. The CDR3 is made up of 13 amino acids. No coding sequence is recorded. The germline V gene encodes CDR1 SGHKS and CDR2 YYEKEE (reference sequence). The CDR3 spells CASNRQHPYEQYF.

The chain is built from TRBV5-1 and TRBJ1-5. This CDR3 comprises 14 residues. No DNA has been recorded. Germline values: CDR1 SGHRS, CDR2 YFSETQ. CDR3 sequence: CASSLEGGFQPQHF.

The chain has TRBV19 and TRBJ1-3; the TRBD1 assignment by TCRdb is unverifiable without DNA. The CDR3 spans 12 residues. No DNA is listed. Germline loops: CDR1 LNHDA, CDR2 SQIVND (reference sequence). The CDR3 loop is CASRGAGNTIYF. The full variable domain, its missing parts supplied by reference TRBV19 and TRBJ1-3, is DGGITQSPKYLFRKEGQNVTLSCEQNLNHDAMYWYRQDPGQGLRLIYYSQIVNDFQKGDIAEGYSVSREKKESFPLTVTSAQKNPTAFYLCASRGAGNTIYFGEGSWLTVV.

The J gene is TRBJ1-3, the V gene TRBV6-1. The CDR3 spans 13 residues. The coding DNA is unavailable. Germline CDR1 reads MNHNS; CDR2 reads SASEGT. CDR3 in amino acids: CASRSQPGNTIYF.

This sequence joins TRBV20-1 and TRBJ2-7. CDR3 length equals 11 residues. DNA was not recorded. Germline lookup yields CDR1 DFQATT and CDR2 SNEGSKA (reference sequence). CDR3 protein: CSARDGYEQYF.

This chain links TRBV5-4 with TRBJ1-3; TCRdb outputs TRBD1, but without DNA this stays unchecked. This CDR3 comprises 15 residues. The coding DNA is unavailable. Germline CDR1 reads SGHNT; CDR2 reads YYREEE (reference sequence). The CDR3 sequence: CASSLGQGPGNTIYF.

This chain links TRBV18 with TRBJ1-3. Germline lookup yields CDR1 KGHSH and CDR2 LQKENI. The CDR3 covers 17 residues. The DNA sequence is not available. CDR3 in amino acids: CASSPPFGRVSGNTIYF.

The chain couples TRBV6-5 to TRBJ2-7; TCRdb returns TRBD2, unconfirmable since there is no DNA. CDR1 MNHEY and CDR2 SVGAGI come from the germline V gene. This CDR3 contains 11 residues. No DNA appears here. Here the CDR3 reads CATISNYEQYF.

CDR3 region: CAISVTTGDTGELFF. The chain uses TRBV10-3 and TRBJ2-2; TCRdb's D call of TRBD1 is untestable without DNA. CDR3 length: 15 residues. No DNA appears here. Germline V gene data show CDR1 as ENHRY and CDR2 as SYGVKD.

The chain combines TRBV4-3 with TRBJ2-3; with no DNA, the TCRdb D assignment of TRBD2 cannot be verified. Germline V gives CDR1 LGHNA, CDR2 YSLEER. The CDR3 covers 14 residues. No DNA accompanies this entry. CDR3 sequence: CASSQSSGTDTQYF.

The J gene is TRBJ1-6, the V gene TRBV10-3. The germline CDR1 and CDR2 sequences are ENHRY and SYGVKD. This CDR3 comprises 15 residues. No DNA is recorded. This CDR3 is CAISEPAVPNSPLHF.

The rearrangement links TRBV19 to TRBJ1-5; TCRdb names TRBD1, which stays unverified in the absence of DNA. The germline CDR1 and CDR2 sequences are LNHDA and SQIVND (reference sequence). The CDR3 length is 13 residues. Only the protein sequence is given. CDR3 amino acids: CASSMQVDQPQHF. The variable domain in full, with the rest retrieved from reference TRBV19 and TRBJ1-5, is DGGITQSPKYLFRKEGQNVTLSCEQNLNHDAMYWYRQDPGQGLRLIYYSQIVNDFQKGDIAEGYSVSREKKESFPLTVTSAQKNPTAFYLCASSMQVDQPQHFGDGTRLSIL.

The CDR3 is CASSVNRGISPLHF. This chain connects TRBV2 to TRBJ1-6; absent DNA, TCRdb's TRBD1 call cannot be checked. Germline assignment: CDR1 SNHLY and CDR2 FYNNEI. The CDR3 extends over 14 amino acids. No DNA is listed.

The chain recombines TRBV21-1 with TRBJ2-2; no DNA is available, so the TRBD1 call from TCRdb remains unchecked. TRBV21-1 is a recognized pseudogene. The CDR3 consists of 14 residues. DNA was not recorded. This CDR3 is CASTWDRTNGELFF.